Listed below are T cell receptor beta chains from one sample, sequenced in a study of blood T cell repertoires in COVID-19. TCRdb keeps only in-frame clones here, not all; method: immunoSEQ multiplex PCR. The data show 30,000 to 40,000 clones, 90% seen once. The sample taken for sequencing was peripheral blood. The receptors were sampled from a man between 60 and 70 years old with active or convalescent COVID-19. CDR3s include the opening cysteine and the closing phenylalanine or tryptophan. Expanded clones get a size class; other rows say once, few or many, or leave the size out.

>TRBJ1-2|TRBV7-9|.|15
CASSLPTDRGYGYTF
>TRBJ1-1|TRBV6-2/TRBV6-3|medium-sized|16
CASSYSTGTYNTEAFF
>TRBJ2-1|TRBV10-3|.|13
CARRQGLDNEQFF
>TRBJ2-7|TRBV2|.|19
CASSERLAGGRGNSYEQYF
>TRBJ2-2|TRBV27|.|14
CASSGLGDTGELFF
>TRBJ1-2|TRBV10-3|.|13
CAISEYGEGGYTF
>TRBJ2-3|TRBV18|.|17
CASSPPGLAGGTDTQYF
>TRBJ1-1|TRBV9|.|13
CASSVGRNTEAFF
>TRBJ2-7|TRBV7-2|.|15
CASSLSRVGIYEQYF
>TRBJ1-4|TRBV3-1/TRBV3-2|.|12
CASSPGGEKLFF
>TRBJ1-2|TRBV29-1|.|11
CSARGQWIHTF
>TRBJ2-6|TRBV6-6|.|18
CASSLRDRGVSGANVLTF
>TRBJ2-7|TRBV7-9|once|13
CASSDLGSYEQYF
>TRBJ2-7|TRBV18|.|15
CASSPWTGISYEQYF
>TRBJ2-7|TRBV3-1/TRBV3-2|.|15
CASSQLAGGSYEQYF
>TRBJ1-1|TRBV6-5|.|15
CASSYTIGGRVHAFF